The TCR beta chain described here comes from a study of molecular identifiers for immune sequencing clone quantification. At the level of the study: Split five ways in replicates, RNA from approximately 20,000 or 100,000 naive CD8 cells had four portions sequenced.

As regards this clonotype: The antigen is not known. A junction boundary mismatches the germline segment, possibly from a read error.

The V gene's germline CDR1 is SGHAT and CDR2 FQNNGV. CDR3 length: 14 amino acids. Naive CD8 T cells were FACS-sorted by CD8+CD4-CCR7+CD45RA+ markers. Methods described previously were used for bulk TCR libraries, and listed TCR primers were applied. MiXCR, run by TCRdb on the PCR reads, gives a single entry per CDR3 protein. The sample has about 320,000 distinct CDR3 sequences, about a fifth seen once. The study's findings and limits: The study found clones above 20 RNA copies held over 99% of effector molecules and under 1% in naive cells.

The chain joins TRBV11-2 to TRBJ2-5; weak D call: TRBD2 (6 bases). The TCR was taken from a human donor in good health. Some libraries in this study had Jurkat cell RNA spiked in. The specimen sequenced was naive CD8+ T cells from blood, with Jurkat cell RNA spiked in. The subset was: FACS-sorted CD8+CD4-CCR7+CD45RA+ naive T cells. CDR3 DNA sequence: TGTGCCAGCAGCTTATGGACTAAACAAGGGACCCAGTACTTC. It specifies CASSLWTKQGTQYF.